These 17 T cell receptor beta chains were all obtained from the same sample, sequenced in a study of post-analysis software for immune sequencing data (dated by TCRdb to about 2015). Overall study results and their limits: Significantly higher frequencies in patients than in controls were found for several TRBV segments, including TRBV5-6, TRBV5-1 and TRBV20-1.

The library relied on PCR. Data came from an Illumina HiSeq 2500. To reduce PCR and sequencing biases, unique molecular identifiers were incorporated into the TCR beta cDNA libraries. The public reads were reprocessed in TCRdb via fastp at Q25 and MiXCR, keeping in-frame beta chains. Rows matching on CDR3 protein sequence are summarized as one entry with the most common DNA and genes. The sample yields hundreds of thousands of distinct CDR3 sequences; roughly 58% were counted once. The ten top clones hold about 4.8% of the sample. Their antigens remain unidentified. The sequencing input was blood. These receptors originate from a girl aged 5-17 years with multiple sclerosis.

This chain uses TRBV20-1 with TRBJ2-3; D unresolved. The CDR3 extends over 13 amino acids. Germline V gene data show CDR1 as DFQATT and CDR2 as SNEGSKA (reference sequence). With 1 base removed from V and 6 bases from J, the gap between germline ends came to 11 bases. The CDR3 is CSARGTAEDTQYF. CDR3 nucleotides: TGCAGTGCTAGAGGGACGGCGGAGGATACGCAGTATTTT.

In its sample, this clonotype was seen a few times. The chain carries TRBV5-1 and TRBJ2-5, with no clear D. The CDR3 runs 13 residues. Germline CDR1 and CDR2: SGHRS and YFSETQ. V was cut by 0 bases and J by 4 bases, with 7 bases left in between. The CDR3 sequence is CASSLAKSETQYF. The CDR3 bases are TGCGCCAGCAGCTTGGCGAAGTCAGAGACCCAGTACTTC.

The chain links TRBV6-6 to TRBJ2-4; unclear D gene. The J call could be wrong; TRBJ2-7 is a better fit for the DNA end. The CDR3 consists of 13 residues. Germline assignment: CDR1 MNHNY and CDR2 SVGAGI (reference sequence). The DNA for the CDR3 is TGTGCCAGCAGAGAACCGGGTCCCTACGAGCAGTACTTC. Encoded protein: CASREPGPYEQYF.

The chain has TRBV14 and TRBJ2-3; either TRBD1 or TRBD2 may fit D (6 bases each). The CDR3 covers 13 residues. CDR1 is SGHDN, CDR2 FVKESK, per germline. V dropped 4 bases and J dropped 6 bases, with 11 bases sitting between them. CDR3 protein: CASSRQEGDTQYF. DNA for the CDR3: TGTGCCAGCAGCCGACAGGAGGGGGATACGCAGTATTTT.

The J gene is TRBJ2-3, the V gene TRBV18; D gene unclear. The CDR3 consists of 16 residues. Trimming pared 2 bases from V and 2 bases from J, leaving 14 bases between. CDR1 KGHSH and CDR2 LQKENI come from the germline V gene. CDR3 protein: CASSPKAALITDTQYF. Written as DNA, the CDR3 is TGTGCCAGCTCACCAAAGGCGGCGCTCATCACAGATACGCAGTATTTT. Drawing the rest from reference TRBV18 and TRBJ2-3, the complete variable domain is NAGVMQNPRHLVRRRGQEARLRCSPMKGHSHVYWYRQLPEEGLKFMVYLQKENIIDESGMPKERFSAEFPKEGPSILRIQQVVRGDSAAYFCASSPKAALITDTQYFGPGTRLTVL.

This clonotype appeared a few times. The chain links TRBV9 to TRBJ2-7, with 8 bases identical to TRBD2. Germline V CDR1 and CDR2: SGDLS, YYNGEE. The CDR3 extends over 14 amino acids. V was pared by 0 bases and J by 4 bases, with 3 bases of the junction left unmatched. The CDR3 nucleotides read TGTGCCAGCAGCGTAGCGGGGGGGCATTACGAGCAGTACTTC. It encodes CASSVAGGHYEQYF.

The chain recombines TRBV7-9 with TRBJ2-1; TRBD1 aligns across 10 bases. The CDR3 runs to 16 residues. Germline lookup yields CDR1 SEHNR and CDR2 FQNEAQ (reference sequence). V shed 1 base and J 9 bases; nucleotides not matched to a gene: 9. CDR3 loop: CASSLVGTGAKVEQFF. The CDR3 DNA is TGTGCCAGCAGCTTAGTCGGGACAGGGGCGAAAGTTGAGCAGTTCTTC.

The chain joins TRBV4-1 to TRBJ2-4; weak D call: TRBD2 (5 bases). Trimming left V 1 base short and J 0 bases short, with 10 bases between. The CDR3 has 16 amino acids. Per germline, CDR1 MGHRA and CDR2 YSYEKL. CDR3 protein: CASSQGETLAKNIQYF. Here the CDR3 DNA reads TGCGCCAGCAGCCAAGGGGAGACTTTAGCCAAAAACATTCAGTACTTC.

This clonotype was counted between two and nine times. CDR3 in amino acids: CASSLVGVDYEQYF. The CDR3 DNA reads as TGTGCCAGCAGCCTCGTAGGGGTGGATTACGAGCAGTACTTC. The chain links TRBV12-3 or TRBV12-4 to TRBJ2-7; a weak D match, TRBD1 (5 bases). V lost 6 bases, J lost 4 bases, and 16 bases lay in between. This CDR3 is 14 amino acids long.

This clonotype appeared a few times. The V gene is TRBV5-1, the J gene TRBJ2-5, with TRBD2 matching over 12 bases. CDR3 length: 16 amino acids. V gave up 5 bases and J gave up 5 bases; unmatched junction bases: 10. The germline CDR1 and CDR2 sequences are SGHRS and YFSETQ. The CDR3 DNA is TGCGCCAGCAGTGGTACTAGCGGGAGGACTGGGGAGACCCAGTACTTC. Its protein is CASSGTSGRTGETQYF.

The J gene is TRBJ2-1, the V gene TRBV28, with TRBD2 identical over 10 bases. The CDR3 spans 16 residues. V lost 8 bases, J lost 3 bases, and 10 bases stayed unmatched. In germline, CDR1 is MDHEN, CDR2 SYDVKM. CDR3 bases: TGTGCCAGCTCTGAGGGAAGACTAGCGGGCTACAATGAGCAGTTCTTC. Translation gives CASSEGRLAGYNEQFF.

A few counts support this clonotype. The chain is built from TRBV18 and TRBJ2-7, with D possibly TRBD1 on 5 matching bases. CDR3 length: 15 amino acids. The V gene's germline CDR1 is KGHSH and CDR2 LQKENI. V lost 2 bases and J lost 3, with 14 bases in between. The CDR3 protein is CASSPYAAGYYEQYF. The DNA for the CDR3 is TGTGCCAGCTCACCATACGCTGCAGGGTACTACGAGCAGTACTTC.

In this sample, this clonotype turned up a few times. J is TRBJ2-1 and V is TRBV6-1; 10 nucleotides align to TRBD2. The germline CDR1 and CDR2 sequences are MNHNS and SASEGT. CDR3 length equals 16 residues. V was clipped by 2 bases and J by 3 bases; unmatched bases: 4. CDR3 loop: CASSETSGGGYNEQFF. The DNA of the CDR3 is TGTGCCAGCAGTGAAACAAGCGGGGGGGGCTACAATGAGCAGTTCTTC.

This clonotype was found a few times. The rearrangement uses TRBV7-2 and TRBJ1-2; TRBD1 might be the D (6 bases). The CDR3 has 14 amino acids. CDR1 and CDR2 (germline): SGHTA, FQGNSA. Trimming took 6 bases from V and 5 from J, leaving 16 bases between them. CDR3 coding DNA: TGTGCCAGCAGGTCTACAGGGATCGGATATGGCTACACCTTC. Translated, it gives CASRSTGIGYGYTF. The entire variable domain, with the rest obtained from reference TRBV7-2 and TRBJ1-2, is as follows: GAGVSQSPSNKVTEKGKDVELRCDPISGHTALYWYRQSLGQGLEFLIYFQGNSAPDKSGLPSDRFSAERTGGSVSTLTIQRTQQEDSAVYLCASRSTGIGYGYTFGSGTRLTVV.

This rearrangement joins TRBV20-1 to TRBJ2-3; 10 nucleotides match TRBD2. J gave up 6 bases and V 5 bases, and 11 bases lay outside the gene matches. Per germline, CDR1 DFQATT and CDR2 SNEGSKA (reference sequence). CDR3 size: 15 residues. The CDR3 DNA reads TGCAGTGCTGAACGACCGGGACTAGCGTCCGATACGCAGTATTTT. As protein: CSAERPGLASDTQYF.

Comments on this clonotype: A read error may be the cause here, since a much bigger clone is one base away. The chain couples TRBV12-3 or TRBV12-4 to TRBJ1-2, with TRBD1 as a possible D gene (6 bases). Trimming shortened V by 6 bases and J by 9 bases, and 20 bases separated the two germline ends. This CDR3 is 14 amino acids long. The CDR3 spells CASRVSLGGASYTF. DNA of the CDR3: TGTGCCAGCAGGGTCAGTTTGGGGGGCGCGAGCTACACCTTC.

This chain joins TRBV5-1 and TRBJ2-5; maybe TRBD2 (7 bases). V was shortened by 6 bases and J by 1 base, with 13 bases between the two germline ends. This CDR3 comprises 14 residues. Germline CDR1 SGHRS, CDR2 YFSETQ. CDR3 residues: CASKIGGLQETQYF. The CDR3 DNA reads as TGCGCCAGCAAGATCGGGGGGCTCCAAGAGACCCAGTACTTC.